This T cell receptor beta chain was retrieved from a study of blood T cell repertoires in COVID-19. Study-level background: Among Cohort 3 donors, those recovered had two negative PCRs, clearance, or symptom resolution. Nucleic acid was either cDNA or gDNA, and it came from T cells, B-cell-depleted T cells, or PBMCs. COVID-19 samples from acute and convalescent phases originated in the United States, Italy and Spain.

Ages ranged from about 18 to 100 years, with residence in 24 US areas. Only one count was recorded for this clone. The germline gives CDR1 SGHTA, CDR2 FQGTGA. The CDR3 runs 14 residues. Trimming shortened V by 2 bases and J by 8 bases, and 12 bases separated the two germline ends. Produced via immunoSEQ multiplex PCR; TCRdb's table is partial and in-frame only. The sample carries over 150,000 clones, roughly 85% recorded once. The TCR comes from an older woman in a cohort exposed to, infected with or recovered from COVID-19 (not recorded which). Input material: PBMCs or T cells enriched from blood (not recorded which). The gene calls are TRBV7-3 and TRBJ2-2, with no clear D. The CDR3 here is CASSLVRDGGELFF. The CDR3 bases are TGTGCCAGCAGCTTAGTCCGTGACGGGGGGGAGCTGTTTTTT.